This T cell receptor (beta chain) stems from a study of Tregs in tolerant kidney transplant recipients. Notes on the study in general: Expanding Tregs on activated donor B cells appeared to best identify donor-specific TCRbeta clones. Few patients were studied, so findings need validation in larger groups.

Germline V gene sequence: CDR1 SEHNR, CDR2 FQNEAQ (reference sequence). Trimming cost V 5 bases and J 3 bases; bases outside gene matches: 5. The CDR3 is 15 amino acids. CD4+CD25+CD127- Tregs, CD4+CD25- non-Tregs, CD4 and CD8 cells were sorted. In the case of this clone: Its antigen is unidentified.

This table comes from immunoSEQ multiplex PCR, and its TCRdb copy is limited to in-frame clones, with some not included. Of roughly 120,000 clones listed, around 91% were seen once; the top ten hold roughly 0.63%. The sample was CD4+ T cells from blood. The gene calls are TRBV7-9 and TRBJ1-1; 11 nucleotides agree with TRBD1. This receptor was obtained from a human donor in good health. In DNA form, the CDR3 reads TGTGCCAGCAGCGCCGGGACAGGGGGTTACACTGAAGCTTTCTTT. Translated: CASSAGTGGYTEAFF.